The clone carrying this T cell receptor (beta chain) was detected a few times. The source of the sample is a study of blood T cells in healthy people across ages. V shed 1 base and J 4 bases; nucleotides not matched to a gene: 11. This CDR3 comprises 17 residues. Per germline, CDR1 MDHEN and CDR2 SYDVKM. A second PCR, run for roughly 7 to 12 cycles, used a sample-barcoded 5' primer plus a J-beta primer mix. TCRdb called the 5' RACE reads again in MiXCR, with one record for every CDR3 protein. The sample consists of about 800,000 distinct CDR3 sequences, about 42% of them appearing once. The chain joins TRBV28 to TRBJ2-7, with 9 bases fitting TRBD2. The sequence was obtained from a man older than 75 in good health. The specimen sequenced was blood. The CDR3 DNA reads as TGTGCCAGCAGTTTATTTAGCGGGAGTGTATCAAAGTACGAGCAGTACTTC. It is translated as CASSLFSGSVSKYEQYF.